Listed below are T cell receptor beta chains from one sample, sequenced in a study of blood T cell repertoires in COVID-19. Only in-frame clones appear in the TCRdb table, and some are missing; sequencing was by immunoSEQ multiplex PCR. The sample records 100,000 to 140,000 clones, around nine tenths being singletons. The sequenced sample was peripheral blood. All receptors come from a woman aged 25 to 39 with acute or convalescent COVID-19. Each CDR3 is given with its conserved first and last residue. The D gene is left open where the match is weak. A row's size may be missing; if present it is once, few, many or a size class.

j_call: TRBJ2-7; clone_size: once; d_call: NA; cdr3_length: 14; v_call: TRBV2; cdr3_aa: CASRGAGIGYEQYF; cdr3_nt: TGTGCCAGCAGGGGGGCGGGCATCGGCTACGAGCAGTACTTC
j_call: TRBJ2-3; clone_size: NA; d_call: TRBD2; cdr3_length: 18; v_call: TRBV7-7; cdr3_aa: CASSPGASGGAGTDTQYF; cdr3_nt: TGTGCCAGCAGCCCTGGGGCTAGCGGGGGGGCAGGCACAGATACGCAGTATTTT
j_call: TRBJ2-3; clone_size: NA; d_call: NA; cdr3_length: 15; v_call: TRBV6-4; cdr3_aa: CASSVGSAVTDTQYF; cdr3_nt: TGTGCCAGCAGTGTCGGAAGCGCCGTCACAGATACGCAGTATTTT
j_call: TRBJ2-7; clone_size: NA; d_call: NA; cdr3_length: 18; v_call: TRBV28; cdr3_aa: CASSRWGLDRRSSYEQYF; cdr3_nt: TGTGCCAGCAGTCGTTGGGGGTTGGACAGACGATCCTCCTACGAGCAGTACTTC
j_call: TRBJ2-3; clone_size: once; d_call: TRBD2; cdr3_length: 16; v_call: TRBV28; cdr3_aa: CASSLSPSGRADTQYF; cdr3_nt: TGTGCCAGCAGTTTATCTCCTAGCGGGAGGGCAGATACGCAGTATTTT
j_call: TRBJ2-7; clone_size: NA; d_call: TRBD1; cdr3_length: 17; v_call: TRBV27; cdr3_aa: CASSLYPPFGQGDEQYF; cdr3_nt: TGTGCCAGCAGTTTATACCCACCATTCGGACAGGGCGACGAGCAGTACTTC
j_call: TRBJ1-1; clone_size: NA; d_call: NA; cdr3_length: 14; v_call: TRBV9; cdr3_aa: CASSVEGQNTEAFF; cdr3_nt: TGTGCCAGCAGCGTAGAAGGACAGAACACTGAAGCTTTCTTT
j_call: TRBJ1-4; clone_size: NA; d_call: TRBD1; cdr3_length: 16; v_call: TRBV28; cdr3_aa: CASSSNGQGASEKLFF; cdr3_nt: TGTGCCAGCAGTTCGAACGGACAGGGGGCGAGTGAAAAACTGTTTTTT
j_call: TRBJ1-2; clone_size: once; d_call: TRBD1; cdr3_length: 13; v_call: TRBV4-3; cdr3_aa: CASSQATGRGYTF; cdr3_nt: TGCGCCAGCAGCCAAGCGACAGGGCGAGGCTACACCTTC
j_call: TRBJ1-2; clone_size: NA; d_call: NA; cdr3_length: 14; v_call: TRBV19; cdr3_aa: CASSISGEYYGYTF; cdr3_nt: TGTGCCAGTAGTATATCAGGCGAGTACTATGGCTACACCTTC
j_call: TRBJ2-3; clone_size: NA; d_call: TRBD1; cdr3_length: 17; v_call: TRBV5-1; cdr3_aa: CASSLGQGKTVADTQYF; cdr3_nt: TGCGCCAGCAGCTTGGGACAGGGGAAGACCGTTGCAGATACGCAGTATTTT
j_call: TRBJ1-2; clone_size: NA; d_call: NA; cdr3_length: 12; v_call: TRBV30; cdr3_aa: CAWTGSRYGYTF; cdr3_nt: TGTGCCTGGACGGGGTCTCGCTATGGCTACACCTTC
j_call: TRBJ1-2; clone_size: once; d_call: TRBD1; cdr3_length: 13; v_call: TRBV7-2; cdr3_aa: CASSVGQPYGYTF; cdr3_nt: TGTGCCAGCAGCGTGGGACAGCCCTATGGCTACACCTTC
j_call: TRBJ1-3; clone_size: NA; d_call: TRBD1; cdr3_length: 16; v_call: TRBV4-2; cdr3_aa: CASSPIPGQRINTIYF; cdr3_nt: TGTGCCAGCAGCCCAATTCCGGGACAGCGGATAAACACCATATATTTT
j_call: TRBJ1-5; clone_size: NA; d_call: TRBD1; cdr3_length: 13; v_call: TRBV19; cdr3_aa: CASILDRGQPQHF; cdr3_nt: TGTGCCAGTATCTTAGACAGGGGCCAGCCCCAGCATTTT
j_call: TRBJ2-5; clone_size: once; d_call: TRBD1; cdr3_length: 15; v_call: TRBV11-3; cdr3_aa: CASSPGTGVQETQYF; cdr3_nt: TGTGCCAGCAGCCCCGGGACAGGGGTTCAAGAGACCCAGTACTTC
j_call: TRBJ2-1; clone_size: NA; d_call: TRBD2; cdr3_length: 15; v_call: TRBV9; cdr3_aa: CASSVGTTTEGEQFF; cdr3_nt: TGTGCCAGCAGCGTCGGGACTACGACGGAGGGTGAGCAGTTCTTC
j_call: TRBJ2-2; clone_size: NA; d_call: NA; cdr3_length: 16; v_call: TRBV4-2; cdr3_aa: CASSQEGGDNTGELFF; cdr3_nt: TGTGCCAGCAGCCAAGAGGGCGGGGACAACACCGGGGAGCTGTTTTTT
j_call: TRBJ1-6; clone_size: few; d_call: NA; cdr3_length: 15; v_call: TRBV7-2; cdr3_aa: CASSRGGGVRSPLHF; cdr3_nt: TGTGCCAGCAGCCGGGGAGGGGGTGTTCGTTCACCCCTCCACTTT
j_call: TRBJ1-2; clone_size: NA; d_call: TRBD1; cdr3_length: 16; v_call: TRBV5-5; cdr3_aa: CASSLPSRQGNYGYTF; cdr3_nt: TGTGCCAGCAGCCTACCCTCAAGACAGGGGAACTATGGCTACACCTTC
j_call: TRBJ2-5; clone_size: NA; d_call: NA; cdr3_length: 14; v_call: TRBV7-2; cdr3_aa: CASSPGHGPETQYF; cdr3_nt: TGTGCCAGCAGCCCCGGACATGGCCCAGAGACCCAGTACTTC